The 6 T cell receptor beta chains in this list originate from one sample, sequenced in a study of human T cells and chemical hapten exposure. One entry per CDR3 protein, called by TCRdb with MiXCR from the RACE reads. The sample shows approximately 95,000 distinct CDR3 sequences, about an eighth of them seen only once. The time point was: patch test 2, 6 weeks after DPC sensitization. Stated treatment: therapeutic diphenylcyclopropenone sensitization with weekly scalp DPC. This material consisted of whole blood, taken in connection with sensitization to the hapten diphenylcyclopropenone (DPC). These TCRs come from a woman aged 40 to 55 with alopecia areata. Some clones in this sample may be carry-over from other donors' samples.

The table lists this clonotype with a few counts. The germline gene is not matched at one end of the junction; a read error may be the cause. The CDR3 is CVSSDPYTEAFF. In DNA, the CDR3 is TGTGTCAGCAGTGACCCTTACACTGAAGCTTTCTTT. The genes are TRBV25-1 and TRBJ1-1, with D uncertain. The CDR3 is made up of 12 amino acids. Per germline, CDR1 MGHDK and CDR2 SYGVNS. The full variable domain, completed using reference TRBV25-1 and TRBJ1-1, is EADIYQTPRYLVIGTGKKITLECSQTMGHDKMYWYQQDPGMELHLIHYSYGVNSTEKGDLSSESTVSRIRTEHFPLTLESARPSHTSQYLCVSSDPYTEAFFGQGTRLTVV.

This clonotype has a handful of counts. The J gene is TRBJ2-4, the V gene TRBV5-4; TRBD2 might be the D (7 bases). The CDR3 runs to 15 residues. Per the germline V gene, CDR1 is SGHNT and CDR2 is YYREEE (reference sequence). With 0 bases removed from V and 8 bases from J, the gap between germline ends came to 15 bases. CDR3 DNA: TGTGCCAGCAGCTTGGATAGGGGGGGCAGTGACATTCAGTACTTC. The encoded protein is CASSLDRGGSDIQYF.

This clonotype was observed many times. This sequence joins TRBV20-1 and TRBJ2-7; TRBD1 is a possible D gene (5 bases). Germline V lookup: CDR1 DFQATT, CDR2 SNEGSKA (reference sequence). The ends were cut back, 7 bases at V and 6 bases at J, with 19 bases in the middle. The CDR3 totals 13 residues. The CDR3 loop reads CSVKTDTLGEQYF. CDR3 DNA sequence: TGCAGTGTAAAGACAGACACCTTGGGCGAGCAGTACTTC.

This clonotype was detected only a few times. The chain employs TRBV3-1 and TRBJ2-7; D call uncertain. The CDR3 is 15 amino acids. V dropped 1 base and J dropped 5 bases, with 15 bases sitting between them. The germline V gene has CDR1 LGHDT and CDR2 YNNKEL (reference sequence). The CDR3: CASSQGRAGFDEQYF. CDR3 nucleotides: TGTGCCAGCAGCCAAGGACGGGCTGGGTTTGACGAGCAGTACTTC.

V usage is TRBV6-5 and J usage is TRBJ1-5; the D gene is possibly TRBD1 (6 bases). CDR1 is MNHEY and CDR2 is SVGAGI in the germline V gene. The CDR3 runs 17 residues. Trimming left V 6 bases short and J 2 bases short, with 20 bases between. CDR3 DNA: TGTGCCAGCAGCAGGGCGACGGGACCAGGGGGCAATCAGCCCCAGCATTTT. This encodes CASSRATGPGGNQPQHF.

The chain carries TRBV6-1 and TRBJ1-3; a weak D match, TRBD1 (5 bases). Trimming took 5 bases from V and 0 from J, leaving 14 bases between them. Germline V lookup: CDR1 MNHNS, CDR2 SASEGT. The CDR3 spans 16 residues. The CDR3 sequence is CASSPYGGDSGNTIYF. The CDR3 DNA reads TGTGCCAGCAGTCCTTACGGGGGAGACTCTGGAAACACCATATATTTT.